A selection of T cell receptor beta chains follows, all from one sample in a study of T cell responses to AZD1222 COVID-19 vaccine. Assay used: immunoSEQ multiplex PCR; TCRdb lists only in-frame clones, some missing. The sample lists around 96,000 clones; nearly 90% were seen once. The starting material was peripheral blood, obtained on day 0 of AZD1222 vaccination. The receptors were sampled from an adult in good health. CDR3s include the opening cysteine and the closing phenylalanine or tryptophan. Each record gives: D gene, CDR3 length, clone size, J gene, V gene, CDR3 DNA, CDR3 protein. D genes are given only for firm matches. Size tells how often a clone was seen (once, few, many) or the class of an expanded clone, and some rows leave it out.

D gene: TRBD2
CDR3 length: 14
clone size: -
J gene: TRBJ2-1
V gene: TRBV14
CDR3 DNA: TGTGCCAGCAGATTCACAGGGCGGGGGGATGAGCAGTTCTTC
CDR3 protein: CASRFTGRGDEQFF

D gene: -
CDR3 length: 15
clone size: -
J gene: TRBJ1-4
V gene: TRBV2
CDR3 DNA: TGTGCCAGCGGGGGACGGAGGGACTGGCGGGAAAAACTGTTTTTT
CDR3 protein: CASGGRRDWREKLFF

D gene: TRBD1
CDR3 length: 16
clone size: once
J gene: TRBJ2-1
V gene: TRBV5-4
CDR3 DNA: TGTGCCAGCAGCCCACCAAAAGGACAGGGACGGGATGAGCAGTTCTTC
CDR3 protein: CASSPPKGQGRDEQFF

D gene: TRBD1
CDR3 length: 13
clone size: once
J gene: TRBJ1-2
V gene: TRBV19
CDR3 DNA: TGTGCCGCCCGGGACAGGGGGACTGATGGCTACACCTTC
CDR3 protein: CAARDRGTDGYTF

D gene: -
CDR3 length: 14
clone size: -
J gene: TRBJ1-1
V gene: TRBV3-1/TRBV3-2
CDR3 DNA: TGTGCCAGCAGCCGGTACGGCTCGAGCACTGAAGCTTTCTTT
CDR3 protein: CASSRYGSSTEAFF

D gene: TRBD2
CDR3 length: 15
clone size: -
J gene: TRBJ2-5
V gene: TRBV6-5
CDR3 DNA: TGTGCCAGCAGTAGACTAGCGGGGGTCCAAGAGACCCAGTACTTC
CDR3 protein: CASSRLAGVQETQYF

D gene: -
CDR3 length: 13
clone size: -
J gene: TRBJ1-1
V gene: TRBV12-3/TRBV12-4
CDR3 DNA: TGTGCCAGCAAGAGACAGCTAAACACTGAAGCTTTCTTT
CDR3 protein: CASKRQLNTEAFF

D gene: -
CDR3 length: 15
clone size: -
J gene: TRBJ2-7
V gene: TRBV5-8
CDR3 DNA: TGTGCCAGCAGGTATGCGGACAGAAGCTCCTACGAGCAGTACTTC
CDR3 protein: CASRYADRSSYEQYF

D gene: -
CDR3 length: 16
clone size: -
J gene: TRBJ1-5
V gene: TRBV6-2/TRBV6-3
CDR3 DNA: TGTGCCAGCAGCCAGGTATCGTTGGGCGGCAATCAGCCCCAGCATTTT
CDR3 protein: CASSQVSLGGNQPQHF

D gene: TRBD2
CDR3 length: 15
clone size: -
J gene: TRBJ2-7
V gene: TRBV7-2
CDR3 DNA: TGTGCCAGCAGCCAATTCGGACTAGCGGGGGGAGAGCAGTACTTC
CDR3 protein: CASSQFGLAGGEQYF

D gene: -
CDR3 length: 15
clone size: -
J gene: TRBJ1-5
V gene: TRBV28
CDR3 DNA: TGTGCCAGCAGCACCGGACAATGGGGCAATCAGCCCCAGCATTTT
CDR3 protein: CASSTGQWGNQPQHF

D gene: TRBD2
CDR3 length: 14
clone size: -
J gene: TRBJ2-7
V gene: TRBV4-1
CDR3 DNA: TGCGCCAGCAGCCTAGCGGGAGGTTCCTACGAGCAGTACTTC
CDR3 protein: CASSLAGGSYEQYF

D gene: TRBD2
CDR3 length: 15
clone size: once
J gene: TRBJ2-5
V gene: TRBV30
CDR3 DNA: TGTGCCTGGAGTCCGCTGGCGGGGGGGAGGGAGACCCAGTACTTC
CDR3 protein: CAWSPLAGGRETQYF

D gene: TRBD1
CDR3 length: 13
clone size: -
J gene: TRBJ2-1
V gene: TRBV4-1
CDR3 DNA: TGCGCCAGCAGCCCCGGACAGGGCAATGAGCAGTTCTTC
CDR3 protein: CASSPGQGNEQFF

D gene: -
CDR3 length: 16
clone size: -
J gene: TRBJ1-6
V gene: TRBV28
CDR3 DNA: TGTGCCAGCAGTTTTTTCGCAGGCTCCTATAATTCACCCCTCCACTTT
CDR3 protein: CASSFFAGSYNSPLHF

D gene: -
CDR3 length: 15
clone size: -
J gene: TRBJ1-5
V gene: TRBV5-8
CDR3 DNA: TGTGCCAGCAGCCTGCGCGACTGGCAGAATCAGCCCCAGCATTTT
CDR3 protein: CASSLRDWQNQPQHF

D gene: -
CDR3 length: 16
clone size: -
J gene: TRBJ1-1
V gene: TRBV19
CDR3 DNA: TGTGCCAGTAGTTCCGCTTCGGGACGGGGGAACACTGAAGCTTTCTTT
CDR3 protein: CASSSASGRGNTEAFF

D gene: -
CDR3 length: 11
clone size: -
J gene: TRBJ2-1
V gene: TRBV20-1
CDR3 DNA: TGCAGTGCTCCGGTAGCCAATGAGCAGTTCTTC
CDR3 protein: CSAPVANEQFF

D gene: TRBD2
CDR3 length: 14
clone size: -
J gene: TRBJ2-1
V gene: TRBV2
CDR3 DNA: TGTGCCAGCGGTCGGACTAGCGGGGGGGCTGAGCAGTTCTTC
CDR3 protein: CASGRTSGGAEQFF

D gene: -
CDR3 length: 18
clone size: -
J gene: TRBJ1-4
V gene: TRBV14
CDR3 DNA: TGTGCCAGCAGCCAAGATACACAAAGTAACAGTCCAAATGAAAAACTGTTTTTT
CDR3 protein: CASSQDTQSNSPNEKLFF

D gene: -
CDR3 length: 14
clone size: once
J gene: TRBJ1-1
V gene: TRBV4-1
CDR3 DNA: TGCGCCAGCAGCCGAGGGGATATGAACACTGAAGCTTTCTTT
CDR3 protein: CASSRGDMNTEAFF

D gene: TRBD1
CDR3 length: 15
clone size: -
J gene: TRBJ2-3
V gene: TRBV11-2
CDR3 DNA: TGTGCCAGCAGCTTAGCGCCAGGGGGCACCGATACGCAGTATTTT
CDR3 protein: CASSLAPGGTDTQYF